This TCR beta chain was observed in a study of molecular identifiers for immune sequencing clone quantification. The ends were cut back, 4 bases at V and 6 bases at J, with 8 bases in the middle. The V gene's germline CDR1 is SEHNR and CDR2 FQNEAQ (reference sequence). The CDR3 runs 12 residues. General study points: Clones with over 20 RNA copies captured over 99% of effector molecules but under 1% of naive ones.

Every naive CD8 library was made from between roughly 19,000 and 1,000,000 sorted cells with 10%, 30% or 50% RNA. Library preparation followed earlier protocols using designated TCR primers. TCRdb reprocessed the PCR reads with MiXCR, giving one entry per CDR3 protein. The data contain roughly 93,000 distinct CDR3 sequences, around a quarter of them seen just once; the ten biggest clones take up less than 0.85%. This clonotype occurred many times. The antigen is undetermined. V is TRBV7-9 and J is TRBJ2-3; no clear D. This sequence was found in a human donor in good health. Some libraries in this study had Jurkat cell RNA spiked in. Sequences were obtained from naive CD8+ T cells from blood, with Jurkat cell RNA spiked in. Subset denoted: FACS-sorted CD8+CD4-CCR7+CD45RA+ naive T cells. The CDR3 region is CASSSQADTQYF. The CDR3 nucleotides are TGTGCCAGCAGCTCACAAGCTGATACGCAGTATTTT.